This is a list of T cell receptor beta chains from one sample in a study of vaccination and CD4 T cells after COVID-19. Each CDR3 protein gets one entry after TCRdb re-called the PCR reads with MiXCR. Counted here are more than 2,000 distinct CDR3 sequences, about a fifth occurring once; the ten biggest clones make up about 50%. No antigen has been assigned to these receptors. The sequencing sample was made of CD4+ T cells from blood, cultured in vitro. Source of these receptors: a human donor in good health. The conserved cysteine and the conserved F or W are not part of the CDR3 here.

TRBV7-2,ASSFRGAETGNQPQH
TRBV18,ASSPARPPYEQY
TRBV7-3,ASSLDPGTQY
TRBV28,ASSVRGRVQETQY
TRBV29-1,SIRDREEPYEQY
TRBV19,ATSARVRSTPVSFNYGYT
TRBV18,ASSPGGPRLNEQF
TRBV6-2/TRBV6-3,ASSYFPQRPTGELF
TRBV30,AWSVDSQETQY
TRBV5-1,ASRSQGGLNTEAF